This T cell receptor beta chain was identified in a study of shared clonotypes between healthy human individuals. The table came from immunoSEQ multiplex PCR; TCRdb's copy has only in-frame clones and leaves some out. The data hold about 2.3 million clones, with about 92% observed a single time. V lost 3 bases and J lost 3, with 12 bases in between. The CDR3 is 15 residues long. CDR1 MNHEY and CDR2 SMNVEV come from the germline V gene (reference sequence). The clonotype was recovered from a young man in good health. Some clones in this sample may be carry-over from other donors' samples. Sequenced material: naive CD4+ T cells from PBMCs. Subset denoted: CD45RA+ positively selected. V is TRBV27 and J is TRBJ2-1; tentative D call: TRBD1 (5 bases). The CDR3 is CASSLEGVFYNEQFF. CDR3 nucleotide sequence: TGTGCCAGCAGTTTGGAAGGGGTTTTCTACAATGAGCAGTTCTTC.